The T cell receptor beta chain under discussion was sequenced for a study of PD-L1 blockade in urothelial cancer. Overall study: Blood was evaluated 3 weeks (second dose) and 6 weeks after therapy began. Each blood sample yielded a median of approximately 140,000 T cells. Study-wide results and limits: It was durable-benefit patients whose tumor-associated blood clones expanded more at 3 weeks. A pretreatment blood TCR clonality that fell below the median predicted better progression-free and overall survival.

The CDR3 has 15 residues. Trimming cost V 7 bases and J 9 bases; bases outside gene matches: 10. The germline CDR1 and CDR2 sequences are LNHDA and SQIVND (reference sequence). Regarding time point: pretreatment peripheral blood. Here immunoSEQ multiplex PCR was the method, and the copy in TCRdb shows in-frame clones only, minus some. The repertoire holds about 72,000 clones, with approximately 86% as singletons. Notes on this clone: Its target is unknown.

The rearrangement joins TRBV19 to TRBJ2-1; the match to TRBD2 covers 12 bases. This specimen consisted of PBMCs, obtained around atezolizumab (anti-PD-L1) treatment. The TCR was taken from a man in his 60s with urothelial cancer. This CDR3 reads CASTPASGGAREQFF. CDR3 DNA: TGTGCCAGTACCCCGGCTAGCGGGGGGGCCCGTGAGCAGTTCTTC.